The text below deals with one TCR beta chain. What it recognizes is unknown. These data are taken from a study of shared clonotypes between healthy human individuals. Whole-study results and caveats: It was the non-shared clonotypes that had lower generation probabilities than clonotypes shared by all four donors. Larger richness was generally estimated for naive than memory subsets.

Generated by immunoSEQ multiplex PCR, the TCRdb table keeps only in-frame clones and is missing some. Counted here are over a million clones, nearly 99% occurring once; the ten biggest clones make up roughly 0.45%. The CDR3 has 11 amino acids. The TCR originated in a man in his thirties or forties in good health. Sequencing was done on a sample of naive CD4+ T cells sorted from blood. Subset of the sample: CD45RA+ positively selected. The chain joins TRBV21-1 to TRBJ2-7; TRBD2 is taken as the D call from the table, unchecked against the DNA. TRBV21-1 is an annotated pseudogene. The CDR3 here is CASSSAYEQYF. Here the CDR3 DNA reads TGTGCCAGCAGCAGCGCCTACGAGCAGTACTTC.